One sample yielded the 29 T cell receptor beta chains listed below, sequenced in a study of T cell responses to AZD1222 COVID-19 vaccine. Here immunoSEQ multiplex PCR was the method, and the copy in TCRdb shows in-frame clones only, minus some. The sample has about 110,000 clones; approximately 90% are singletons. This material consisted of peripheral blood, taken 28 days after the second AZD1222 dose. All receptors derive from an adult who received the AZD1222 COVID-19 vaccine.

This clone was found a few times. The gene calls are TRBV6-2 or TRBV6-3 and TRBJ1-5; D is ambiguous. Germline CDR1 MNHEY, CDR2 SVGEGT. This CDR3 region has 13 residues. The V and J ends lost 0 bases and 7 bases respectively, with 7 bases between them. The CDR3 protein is CASSYSRAQPQHF. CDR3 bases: TGTGCCAGCAGTTACTCACGGGCCCAGCCCCAGCATTTT.

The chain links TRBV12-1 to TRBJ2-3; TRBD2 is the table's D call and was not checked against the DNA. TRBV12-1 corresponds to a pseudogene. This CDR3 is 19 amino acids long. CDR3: CASSFSSRGLAFRADTQYF. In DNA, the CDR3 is TGTGCCAGCAGCTTTTCTTCTCGGGGACTAGCGTTTCGGGCAGATACGCAGTATTTT.

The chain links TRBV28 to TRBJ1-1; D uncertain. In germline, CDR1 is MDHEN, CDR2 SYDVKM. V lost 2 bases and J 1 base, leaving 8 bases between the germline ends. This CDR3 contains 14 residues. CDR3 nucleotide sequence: TGTGCCAGCAGTTTAATTCAATCGAACACTGAAGCTTTCTTT. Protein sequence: CASSLIQSNTEAFF.

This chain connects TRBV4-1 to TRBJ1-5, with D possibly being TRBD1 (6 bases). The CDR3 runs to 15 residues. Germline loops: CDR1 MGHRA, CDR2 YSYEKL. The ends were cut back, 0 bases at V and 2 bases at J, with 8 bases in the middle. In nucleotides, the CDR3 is TGCGCCAGCAGCCAAGAGACAGGAGGCAATCAGCCCCAGCATTTT. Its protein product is CASSQETGGNQPQHF.

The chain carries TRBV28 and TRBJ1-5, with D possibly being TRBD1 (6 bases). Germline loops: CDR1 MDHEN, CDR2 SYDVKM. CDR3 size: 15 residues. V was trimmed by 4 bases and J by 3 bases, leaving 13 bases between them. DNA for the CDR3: TGTGCCAGCAGTTCGACTACAGGGTACAATCAGCCCCAGCATTTT. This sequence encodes CASSSTTGYNQPQHF.

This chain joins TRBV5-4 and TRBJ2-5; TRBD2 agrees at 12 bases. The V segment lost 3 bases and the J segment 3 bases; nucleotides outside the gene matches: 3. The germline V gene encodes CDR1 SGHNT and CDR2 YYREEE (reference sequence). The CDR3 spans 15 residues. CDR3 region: CASSSRLAGEETQYF. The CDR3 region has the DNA TGTGCCAGCAGCTCCCGACTAGCGGGAGAAGAGACCCAGTACTTC.

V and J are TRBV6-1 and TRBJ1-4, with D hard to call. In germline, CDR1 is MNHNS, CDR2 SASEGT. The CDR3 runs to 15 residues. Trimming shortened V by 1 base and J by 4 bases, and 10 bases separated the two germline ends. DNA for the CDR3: TGTGCCAGCAGTGAAGGTATAGGGAGTAATGAAAAACTGTTTTTT. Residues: CASSEGIGSNEKLFF.

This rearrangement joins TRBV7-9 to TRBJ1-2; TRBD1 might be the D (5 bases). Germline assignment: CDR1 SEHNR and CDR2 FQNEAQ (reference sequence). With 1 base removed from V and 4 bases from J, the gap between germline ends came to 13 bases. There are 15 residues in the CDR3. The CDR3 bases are TGTGCCAGCAGCTTAGTTGACAGTGGAACCTATGGCTACACCTTC. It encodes CASSLVDSGTYGYTF.

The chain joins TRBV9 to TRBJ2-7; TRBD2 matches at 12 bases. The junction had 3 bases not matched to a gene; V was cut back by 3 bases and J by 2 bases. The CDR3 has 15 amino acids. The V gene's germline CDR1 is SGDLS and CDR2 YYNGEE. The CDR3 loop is CASSGLAGEPYEQYF. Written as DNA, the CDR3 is TGTGCCAGCAGCGGACTAGCGGGAGAGCCCTACGAGCAGTACTTC. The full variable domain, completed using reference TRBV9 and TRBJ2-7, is DSGVTQTPKHLITATGQRVTLRCSPRSGDLSVYWYQQSLDQGLQFLIQYYNGEERAKGNILERFSAQQFPDLHSELNLSSLELGDSALYFCASSGLAGEPYEQYFGPGTRLTVT.

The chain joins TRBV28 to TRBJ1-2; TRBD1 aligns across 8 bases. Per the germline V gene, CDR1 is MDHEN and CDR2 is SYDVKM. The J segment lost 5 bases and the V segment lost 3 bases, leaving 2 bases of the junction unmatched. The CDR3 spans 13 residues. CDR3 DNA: TGTGCCAGCAGTTTGGGACAGGTTTATGGCTACACCTTC. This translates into CASSLGQVYGYTF.

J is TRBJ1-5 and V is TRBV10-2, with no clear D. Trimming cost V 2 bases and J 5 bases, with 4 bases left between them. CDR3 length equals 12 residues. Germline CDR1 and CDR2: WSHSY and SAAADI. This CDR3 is CASSEGDQPQHF. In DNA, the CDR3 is TGCGCCAGCAGTGAGGGGGATCAGCCCCAGCATTTT.

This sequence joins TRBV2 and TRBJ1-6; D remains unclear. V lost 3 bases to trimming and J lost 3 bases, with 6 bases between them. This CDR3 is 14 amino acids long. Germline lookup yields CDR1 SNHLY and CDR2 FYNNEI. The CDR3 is CASSERGYNSPLHF. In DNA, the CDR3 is TGTGCCAGCAGTGAGCGGGGCTATAATTCACCCCTCCACTTT.

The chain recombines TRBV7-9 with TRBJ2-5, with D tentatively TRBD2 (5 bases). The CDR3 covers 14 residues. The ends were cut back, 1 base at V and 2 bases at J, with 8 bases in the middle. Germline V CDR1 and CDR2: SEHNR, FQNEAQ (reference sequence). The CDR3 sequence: CASSLEGVQETQYF. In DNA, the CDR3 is TGTGCCAGCAGCTTAGAGGGAGTTCAAGAGACCCAGTACTTC.

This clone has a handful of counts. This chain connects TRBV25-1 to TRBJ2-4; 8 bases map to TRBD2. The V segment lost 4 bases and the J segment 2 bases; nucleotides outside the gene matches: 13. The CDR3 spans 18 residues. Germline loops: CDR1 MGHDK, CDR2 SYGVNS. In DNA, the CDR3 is TGTGCCAGCAGTGCCGGGACTAGTCCCGCTCCCTCCAAAAACATTCAGTACTTC. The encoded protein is CASSAGTSPAPSKNIQYF.

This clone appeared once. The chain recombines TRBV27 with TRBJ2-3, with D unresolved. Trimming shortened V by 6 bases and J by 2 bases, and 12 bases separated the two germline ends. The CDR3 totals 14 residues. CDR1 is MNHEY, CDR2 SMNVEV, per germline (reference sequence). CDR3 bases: TGTGCCAGCAGCCAATCACAGCTCACAGATACGCAGTATTTT. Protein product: CASSQSQLTDTQYF.

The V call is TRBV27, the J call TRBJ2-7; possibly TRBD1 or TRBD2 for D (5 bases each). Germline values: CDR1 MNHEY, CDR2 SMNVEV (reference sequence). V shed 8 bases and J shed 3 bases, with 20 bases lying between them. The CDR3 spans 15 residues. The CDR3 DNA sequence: TGTGCCAGCGGCCGGGGTAGGGGAATTTTCTACGAGCAGTACTTC. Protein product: CASGRGRGIFYEQYF.

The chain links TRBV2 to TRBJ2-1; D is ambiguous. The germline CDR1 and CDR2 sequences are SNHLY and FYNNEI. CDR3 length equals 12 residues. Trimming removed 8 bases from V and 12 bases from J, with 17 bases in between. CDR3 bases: TGTGCCAGCTCACCGACACGAACGGTGCAGTTCTTC. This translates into CASSPTRTVQFF.

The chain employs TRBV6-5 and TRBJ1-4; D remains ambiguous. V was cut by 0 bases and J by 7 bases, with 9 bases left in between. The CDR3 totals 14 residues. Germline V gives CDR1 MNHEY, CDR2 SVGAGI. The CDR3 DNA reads TGTGCCAGCAGTTACTCAGGGAATGGTGAAAAACTGTTTTTT. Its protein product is CASSYSGNGEKLFF.

Here the CDR3 reads CASSRTGSYEQYF. The CDR3 DNA reads TGTGCCAGTAGCCGGACAGGGTCCTACGAGCAGTACTTC. V and J are TRBV19 and TRBJ2-7; 8 bases fit TRBD1. CDR1 and CDR2 from the germline V gene are LNHDA and SQIVND (reference sequence). Trimming took 6 bases from V and 1 from J; bases not matched to a gene: 2. The CDR3 contains 13 residues.

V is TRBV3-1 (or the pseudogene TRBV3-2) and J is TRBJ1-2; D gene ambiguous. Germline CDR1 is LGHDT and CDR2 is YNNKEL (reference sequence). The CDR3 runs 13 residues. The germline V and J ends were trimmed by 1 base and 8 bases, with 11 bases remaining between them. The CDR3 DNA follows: TGTGCCAGCAGCCAAGGCTATCGGTGGGGCTACACCTTC. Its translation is CASSQGYRWGYTF.

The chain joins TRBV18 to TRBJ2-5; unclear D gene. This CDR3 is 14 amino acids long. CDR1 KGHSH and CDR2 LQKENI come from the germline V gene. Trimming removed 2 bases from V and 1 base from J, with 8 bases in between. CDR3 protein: CASSPTPVQETQYF. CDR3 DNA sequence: TGTGCCAGCTCACCAACCCCGGTCCAAGAGACCCAGTACTTC.

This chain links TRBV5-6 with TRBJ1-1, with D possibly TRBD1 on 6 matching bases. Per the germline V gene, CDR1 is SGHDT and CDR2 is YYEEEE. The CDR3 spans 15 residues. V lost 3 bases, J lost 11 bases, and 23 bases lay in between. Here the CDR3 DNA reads TGTGCCAGCAGCTCTGAGACGGGGGCAGGCGGCACGGCTTTCTTT. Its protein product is CASSSETGAGGTAFF. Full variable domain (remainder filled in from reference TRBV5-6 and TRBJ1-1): DAGVTQSPTHLIKTRGQQVTLRCSPKSGHDTVSWYQQALGQGPQFIFQYYEEEERQRGNFPDRFSGHQFPNYSSELNVNALLLGDSALYLCASSSETGAGGTAFFGQGTRLTVV.

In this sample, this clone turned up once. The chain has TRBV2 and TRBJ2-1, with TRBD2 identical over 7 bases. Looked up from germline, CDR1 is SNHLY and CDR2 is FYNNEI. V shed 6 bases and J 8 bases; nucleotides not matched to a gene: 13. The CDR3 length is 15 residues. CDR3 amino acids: CASSDGPAGVYEQFF. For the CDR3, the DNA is TGTGCCAGCAGCGACGGGCCGGCGGGAGTTTATGAGCAGTTCTTC. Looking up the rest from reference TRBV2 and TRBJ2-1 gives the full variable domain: EPEVTQTPSHQVTQMGQEVILRCVPISNHLYFYWYRQILGQKVEFLVSFYNNEISEKSEIFDDQFSVERPDGSNFTLKIRSTKLEDSAMYFCASSDGPAGVYEQFFGPGTRLTVL.

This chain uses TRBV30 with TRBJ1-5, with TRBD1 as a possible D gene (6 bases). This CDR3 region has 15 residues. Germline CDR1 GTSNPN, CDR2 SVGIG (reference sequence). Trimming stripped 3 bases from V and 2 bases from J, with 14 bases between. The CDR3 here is CAWSEGTIGNQPQHF. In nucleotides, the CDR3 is TGTGCCTGGAGCGAAGGGACAATTGGCAATCAGCCCCAGCATTTT.

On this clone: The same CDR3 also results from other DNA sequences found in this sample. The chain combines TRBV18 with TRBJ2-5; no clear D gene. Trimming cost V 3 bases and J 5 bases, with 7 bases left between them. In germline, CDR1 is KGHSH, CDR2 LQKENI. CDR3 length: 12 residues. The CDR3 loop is CASSPLRETQYF. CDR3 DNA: TGTGCCAGCTCACCCCTTCGGGAGACCCAGTACTTC.

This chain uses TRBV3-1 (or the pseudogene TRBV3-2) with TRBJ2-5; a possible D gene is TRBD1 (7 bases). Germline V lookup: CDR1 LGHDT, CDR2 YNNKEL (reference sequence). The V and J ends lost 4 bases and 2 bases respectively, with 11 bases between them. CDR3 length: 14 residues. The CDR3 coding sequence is TGTGCCAGCAGCCGGGCAGGGGGGCAAGAGACCCAGTACTTC. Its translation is CASSRAGGQETQYF.

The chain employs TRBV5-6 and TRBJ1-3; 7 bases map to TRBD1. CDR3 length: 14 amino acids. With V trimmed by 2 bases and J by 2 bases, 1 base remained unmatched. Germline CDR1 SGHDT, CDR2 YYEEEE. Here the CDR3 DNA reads TGTGCCAGCAGCTTCGACAGGGCTGGAAACACCATATATTTT. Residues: CASSFDRAGNTIYF.

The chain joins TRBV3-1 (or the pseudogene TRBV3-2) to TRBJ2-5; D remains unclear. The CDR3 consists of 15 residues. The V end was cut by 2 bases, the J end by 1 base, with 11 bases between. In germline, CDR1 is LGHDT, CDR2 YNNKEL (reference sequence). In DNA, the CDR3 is TGTGCCAGCAGCCAATTCGGACGGATCCAAGAGACCCAGTACTTC. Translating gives CASSQFGRIQETQYF.

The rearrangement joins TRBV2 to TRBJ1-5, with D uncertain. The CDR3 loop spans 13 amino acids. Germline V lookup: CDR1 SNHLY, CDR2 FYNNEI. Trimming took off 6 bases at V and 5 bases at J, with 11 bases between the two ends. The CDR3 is CASSRQIDQPQHF. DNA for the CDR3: TGTGCCAGCAGCAGACAAATAGATCAGCCCCAGCATTTT.